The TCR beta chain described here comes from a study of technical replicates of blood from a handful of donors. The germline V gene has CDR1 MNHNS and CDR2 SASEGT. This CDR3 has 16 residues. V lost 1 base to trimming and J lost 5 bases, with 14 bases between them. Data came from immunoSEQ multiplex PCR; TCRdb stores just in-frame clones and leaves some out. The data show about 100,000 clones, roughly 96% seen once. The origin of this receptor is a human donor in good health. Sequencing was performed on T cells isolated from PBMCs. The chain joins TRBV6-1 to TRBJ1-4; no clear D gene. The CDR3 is CASSEVWAETNEKLFF. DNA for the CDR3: TGTGCCAGCAGTGAAGTGTGGGCAGAAACAAATGAAAAACTGTTTTTT.